This TCR beta chain was documented in a study of blood T cells in healthy people across ages. General study results and limits: Age brought a roughly linear fall in TCR beta diversity measured per million T cells. Unknown CMV status may confound age-related changes in expanded clones.

Germline CDR1 is LGHDT and CDR2 is YNNKEL (reference sequence). The CDR3 has 13 amino acids. V lost 10 bases, J lost 0 bases, and 13 bases lay in between. A sample-barcoded 5' primer and a J-beta primer mix were used in a second PCR of roughly 6 to 12 cycles. Every molecule of cDNA carried a tag from a template-switch adaptor with 12 random nucleotides. TCRdb passed the 5' RACE reads through MiXCR, listing each CDR3 protein once. The sample lists hundreds of thousands of distinct CDR3 sequences, 45% to 70% occurring once. Details on this clonotype: Its matching antigen is unknown.

The genes are TRBV3-1 and TRBJ2-7; D is tentatively TRBD1 or TRBD2 (5 bases each). Sequenced material: blood. The TCR was taken from a man aged 35 to 55 in good health. CDR3 nucleotide sequence: TGTGCCATCGGGATTCAGGGCTCCTACGAGCAGTACTTC. It is translated as CAIGIQGSYEQYF.